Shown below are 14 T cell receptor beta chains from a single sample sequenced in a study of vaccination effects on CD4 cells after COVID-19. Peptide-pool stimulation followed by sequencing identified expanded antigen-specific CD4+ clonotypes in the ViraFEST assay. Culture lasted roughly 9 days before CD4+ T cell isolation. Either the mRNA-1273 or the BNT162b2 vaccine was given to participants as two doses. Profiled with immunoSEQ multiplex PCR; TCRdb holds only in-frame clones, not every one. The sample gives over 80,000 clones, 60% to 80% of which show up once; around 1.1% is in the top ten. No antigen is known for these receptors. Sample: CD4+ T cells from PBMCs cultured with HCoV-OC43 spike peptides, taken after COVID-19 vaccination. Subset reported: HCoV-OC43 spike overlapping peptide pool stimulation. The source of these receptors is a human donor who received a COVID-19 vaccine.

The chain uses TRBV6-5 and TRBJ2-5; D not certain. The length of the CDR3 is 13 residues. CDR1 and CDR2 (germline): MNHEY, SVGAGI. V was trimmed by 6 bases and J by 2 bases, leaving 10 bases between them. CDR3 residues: CASRRLGQETQYF. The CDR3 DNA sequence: TGTGCCAGCAGGAGACTCGGACAAGAGACCCAGTACTTC.

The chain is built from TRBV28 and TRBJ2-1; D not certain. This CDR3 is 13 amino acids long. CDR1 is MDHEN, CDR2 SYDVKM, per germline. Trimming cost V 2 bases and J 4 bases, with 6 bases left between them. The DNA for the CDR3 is TGTGCCAGCAGTTTACGAAGTTACAATGAGCAGTTCTTC. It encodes CASSLRSYNEQFF.

CDR3: CSVQGADTEAFF. DNA for the CDR3: TGCAGCGTACAGGGGGCGGACACTGAAGCTTTCTTT. The chain joins TRBV29-1 to TRBJ1-1, with TRBD1 matching 9 bases. The CDR3 spans 12 residues. Per the germline V gene, CDR1 is SQVTM and CDR2 is ANQGSEA. J lost 3 bases, V lost 6 bases, and 2 bases had no gene match. Combining the CDR3 with reference TRBV29-1 and TRBJ1-1 gives the whole variable domain SAVISQKPSRDICQRGTSLTIQCQVDSQVTMMFWYRQQPGQSLTLIATANQGSEATYESGFVIDKFPISRPNLTFSTLTVSNMSPEDSSIYLCSVQGADTEAFFGQGTRLTVV.

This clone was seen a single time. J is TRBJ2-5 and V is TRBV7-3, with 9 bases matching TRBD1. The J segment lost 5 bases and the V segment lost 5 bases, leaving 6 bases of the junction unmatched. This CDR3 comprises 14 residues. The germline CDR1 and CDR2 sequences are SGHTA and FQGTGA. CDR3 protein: CASSRGQGDETQYF. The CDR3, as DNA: TGTGCCAGCAGCCGGGGACAGGGCGATGAGACCCAGTACTTC.

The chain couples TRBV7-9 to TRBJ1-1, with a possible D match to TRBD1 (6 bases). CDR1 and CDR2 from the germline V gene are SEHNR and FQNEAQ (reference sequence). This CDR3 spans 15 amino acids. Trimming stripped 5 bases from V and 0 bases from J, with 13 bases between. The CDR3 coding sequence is TGTGCCAGCAGCGCGGACAGATTTATGAACACTGAAGCTTTCTTT. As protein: CASSADRFMNTEAFF.

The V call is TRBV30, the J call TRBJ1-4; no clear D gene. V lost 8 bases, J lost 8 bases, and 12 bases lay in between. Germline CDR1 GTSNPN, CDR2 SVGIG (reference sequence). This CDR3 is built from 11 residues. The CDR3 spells CAGDNPEKLFF. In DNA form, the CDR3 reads TGTGCCGGAGACAACCCCGAAAAACTGTTTTTT.

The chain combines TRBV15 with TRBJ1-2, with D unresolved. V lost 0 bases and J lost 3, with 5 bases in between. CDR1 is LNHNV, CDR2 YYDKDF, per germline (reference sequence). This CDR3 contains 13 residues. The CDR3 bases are TGTGCCACCAGCAGAGAAGAAGACTATGGCTACACCTTC. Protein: CATSREEDYGYTF. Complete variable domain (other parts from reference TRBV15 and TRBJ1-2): DAMVIQNPRYQVTQFGKPVTLSCSQTLNHNVMYWYQQKSSQAPKLLFHYYDKDFNNEADTPDNFQSRRPNTSFCFLDIRSPGLGDTAMYLCATSREEDYGYTFGSGTRLTVV.

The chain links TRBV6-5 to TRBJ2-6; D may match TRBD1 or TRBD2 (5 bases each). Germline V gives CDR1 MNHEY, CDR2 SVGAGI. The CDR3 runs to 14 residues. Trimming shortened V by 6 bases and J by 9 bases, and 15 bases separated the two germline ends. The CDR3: CASRGRIGDNVLTF. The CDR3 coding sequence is TGTGCCAGCAGGGGACGGATAGGAGACAACGTCCTGACTTTC.

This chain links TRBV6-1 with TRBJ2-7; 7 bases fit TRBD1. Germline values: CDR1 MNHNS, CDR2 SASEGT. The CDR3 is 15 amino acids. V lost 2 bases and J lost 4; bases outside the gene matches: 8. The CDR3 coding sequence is TGTGCCAGCAGTGAACCTAGACAGGGTCGGTACGAGCAGTACGTC. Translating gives CASSEPRQGRYEQYV.

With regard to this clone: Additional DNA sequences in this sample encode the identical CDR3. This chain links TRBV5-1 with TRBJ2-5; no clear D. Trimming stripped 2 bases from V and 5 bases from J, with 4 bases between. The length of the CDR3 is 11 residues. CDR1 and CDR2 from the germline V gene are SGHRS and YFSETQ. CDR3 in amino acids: CASSFSETQYF. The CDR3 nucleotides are TGCGCCAGCAGCTTCTCGGAGACCCAGTACTTC.

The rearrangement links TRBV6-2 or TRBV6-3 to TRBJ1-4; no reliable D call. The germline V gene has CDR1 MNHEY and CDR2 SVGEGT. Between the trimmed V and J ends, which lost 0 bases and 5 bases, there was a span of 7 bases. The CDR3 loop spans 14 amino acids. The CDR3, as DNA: TGTGCCAGCAGTTACTCGATGAGCAATGAAAAACTGTTTTTT. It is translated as CASSYSMSNEKLFF.

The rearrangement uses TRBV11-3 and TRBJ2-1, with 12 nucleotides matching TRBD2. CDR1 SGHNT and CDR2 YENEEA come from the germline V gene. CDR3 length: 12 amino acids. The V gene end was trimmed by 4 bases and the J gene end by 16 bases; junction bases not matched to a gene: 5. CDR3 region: CASSSTSGGIFF. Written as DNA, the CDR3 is TGTGCCAGCAGCTCGACTAGCGGGGGCATTTTCTTC.

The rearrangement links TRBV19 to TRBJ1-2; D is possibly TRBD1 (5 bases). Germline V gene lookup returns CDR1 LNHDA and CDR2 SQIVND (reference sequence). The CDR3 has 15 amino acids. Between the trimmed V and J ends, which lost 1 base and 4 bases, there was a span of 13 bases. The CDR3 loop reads CASSIGWGGSYGYTF. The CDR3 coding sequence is TGTGCCAGTAGTATAGGATGGGGCGGAAGCTATGGCTACACCTTC.

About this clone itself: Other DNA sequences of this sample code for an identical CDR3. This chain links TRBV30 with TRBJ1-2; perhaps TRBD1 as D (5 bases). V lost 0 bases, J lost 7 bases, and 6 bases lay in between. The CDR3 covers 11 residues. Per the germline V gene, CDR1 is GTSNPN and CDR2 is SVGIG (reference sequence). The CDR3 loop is CAWSVGAGYTF. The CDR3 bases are TGTGCCTGGAGTGTAGGGGCTGGCTACACCTTC.